Below, one T cell receptor (beta chain) is given with its context. Followed over time, Seattle patients had been enrolled while infection was active. The source of the sample is a study of blood T cell repertoires in COVID-19. In the original processing: Quantification of nucleated cells was approximated via reference gene primer amplification. Libraries were prepared by immunoSEQ multiplex PCR; TCRdb keeps only in-frame clonotypes and omits some of them. V and J calls and clone size are copied from that table; D and trimming were computed from the DNA. This table holds over 200,000 clones, 92% found once. Per the germline V gene, CDR1 is SGHTA and CDR2 is FQGNSA. With 4 bases clipped from V and 5 bases from J, the junction kept 4 bases outside the gene matches. This CDR3 is built from 15 residues.

This chain joins TRBV7-2 and TRBJ2-3; 12 bases are a match to TRBD2. The clonotype originates from a man aged 60-69 years with COVID-19, enrolled during active disease. Material for sequencing was peripheral blood. The CDR3 reads CASSYAGLAGDTQYF. The CDR3 nucleotides read TGTGCCAGCAGCTATGCGGGACTAGCGGGAGATACGCAGTATTTT. The full variable domain, with the rest looked up from reference TRBV7-2 and TRBJ2-3, is GAGVSQSPSNKVTEKGKDVELRCDPISGHTALYWYRQSLGQGLEFLIYFQGNSAPDKSGLPSDRFSAERTGGSVSTLTIQRTQQEDSAVYLCASSYAGLAGDTQYFGPGTRLTVL.